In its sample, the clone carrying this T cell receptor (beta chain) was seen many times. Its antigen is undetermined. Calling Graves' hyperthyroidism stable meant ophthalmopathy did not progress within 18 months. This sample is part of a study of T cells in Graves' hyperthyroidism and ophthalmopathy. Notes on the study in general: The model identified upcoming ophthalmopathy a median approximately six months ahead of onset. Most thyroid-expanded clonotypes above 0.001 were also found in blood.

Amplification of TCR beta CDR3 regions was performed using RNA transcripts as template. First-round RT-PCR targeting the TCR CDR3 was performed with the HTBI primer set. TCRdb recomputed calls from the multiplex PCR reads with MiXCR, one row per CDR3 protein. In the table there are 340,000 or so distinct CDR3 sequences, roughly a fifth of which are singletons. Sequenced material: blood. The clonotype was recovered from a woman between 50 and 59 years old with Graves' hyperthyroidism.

The CDR3 DNA reads TGCAGTGCTAGTGGGCCTTCCTACGAGCAGTACTTC. This codes for CSASGPSYEQYF. The V call is TRBV20-1, the J call TRBJ2-7, with D hard to call. V was cut by 3 bases and J by 1 base, with 7 bases left in between. CDR3 size: 12 residues. Germline loops: CDR1 DFQATT, CDR2 SNEGSKA (reference sequence).